This TCR beta chain emerged from a study of T cell repertoires in cytomegalovirus infection. Study in general: Matching HLA type and CMV infection were both indicated by public TCR beta signatures.

MiXCR was run by TCRdb on the reads, yielding one entry per CDR3 protein. This table holds a few hundred thousand distinct CDR3 sequences, roughly 15% found once. The length of the CDR3 is 21 residues. V lost 4 bases to trimming and J lost 0 bases; unmatched junction nucleotides: 18. Study-wide points: HLA-C-restricted CMV-specific TCR beta clonotypes were dominant in the ex vivo response. Cumulative frequency of public TCR beta families picked out carriers of CMV plus the relevant HLA.

This clonotype was detected a few times. Its antigen is not known. This TCR was recovered from a human donor in good health (CMV status not recorded). Some clones in this sample may be carry-over from other donors' samples. This rearrangement joins TRBV23-1 to TRBJ2-1; 10 bases match TRBD1. TRBV23-1 counts as an open reading frame of uncertain function. The sequenced sample was PBMCs. The CDR3 DNA reads as TGCGCCAGCAGTCCCCTCCTGGGGGACAGGGGTCTTACCCTCTCCTACAATGAGCAGTTCTTC. Translating it yields CASSPLLGDRGLTLSYNEQFF.